This passage covers 30 T cell receptor beta chains from one sample sequenced in a study of cytomegalovirus exposure and HLA in healthy donors. It was with 60 Vbeta and 13 Jbeta primers that the PCR ran. Assay: immunoSEQ multiplex PCR; the TCRdb copy retains only in-frame clones and omits some. The sample includes 99,000 or so clones, roughly two thirds seen only once; the top ten take 2.5% to 3.5%. Sequencing used PBMCs. All receptors come from a young man in good health and CMV-seronegative.

V is TRBV28 and J is TRBJ1-5, with a tentative D call TRBD1 (5 bases). The germline CDR1 and CDR2 sequences are MDHEN and SYDVKM. Trimming stripped 6 bases from V and 9 bases from J, with 12 bases between. The CDR3 totals 12 residues. CDR3 in DNA: TGTGCCAGCAGAGTGGGACTCGGGCCCCAGCATTTT. Encoded protein: CASRVGLGPQHF.

This chain connects TRBV19 to TRBJ1-5; TRBD1 matches 10 bases. Trimming cost V 4 bases and J 7 bases; bases outside gene matches: 10. This CDR3 region has 16 residues. Germline values: CDR1 LNHDA, CDR2 SQIVND (reference sequence). The CDR3 is CASSTGGQGNDQPQHF. Written as DNA, the CDR3 is TGTGCCAGTAGTACGGGGGGACAGGGGAACGACCAGCCCCAGCATTTT. The whole variable domain, remainder taken from reference TRBV19 and TRBJ1-5, is DGGITQSPKYLFRKEGQNVTLSCEQNLNHDAMYWYRQDPGQGLRLIYYSQIVNDFQKGDIAEGYSVSREKKESFPLTVTSAQKNPTAFYLCASSTGGQGNDQPQHFGDGTRLSIL.

The V call is TRBV29-1, the J call TRBJ2-1; D is uncertain. CDR1 and CDR2 (germline): SQVTM, ANQGSEA. The CDR3 runs to 13 residues. V lost 3 bases to trimming and J lost 4 bases, with 10 bases between them. This chain's CDR3 is CSVDGQVYNEQFF. The CDR3 nucleotides read TGCAGCGTTGATGGGCAGGTGTACAATGAGCAGTTCTTC.

J is TRBJ1-2 and V is TRBV7-9; 7 bases align to TRBD1. Germline CDR1 is SEHNR and CDR2 is FQNEAQ (reference sequence). Trimming at V came to 8 bases and at J to 6 bases, leaving 9 bases not matched to a gene. The CDR3 has 13 residues. For the CDR3, the DNA is TGTGCCAGCGGTTTAGGGACAGTCGATGGCTACACCTTC. It encodes CASGLGTVDGYTF. The variable domain in full, completed from reference TRBV7-9 and TRBJ1-2, reads DTGVSQNPRHKITKRGQNVTFRCDPISEHNRLYWYRQTLGQGPEFLTYFQNEAQLEKSRLLSDRFSAERPKGSFSTLEIQRTEQGDSAMYLCASGLGTVDGYTFGSGTRLTVV.

The rearrangement joins TRBV7-2 to TRBJ1-2, with 7 bases aligning to TRBD1. CDR3 size: 15 residues. Germline lookup yields CDR1 SGHTA and CDR2 FQGNSA. V shed 3 bases, J shed 0 bases, and the junction held 4 bases outside the gene matches. CDR3 protein: CASSLRTGTNYGYTF. The CDR3 DNA is TGTGCCAGCAGCTTGCGGACAGGAACTAACTATGGCTACACCTTC.

The chain couples TRBV19 to TRBJ2-1, with TRBD2 matching over 11 bases. The V and J ends lost 3 bases and 6 bases, in that order; junction bases with no gene match: 7. This CDR3 comprises 16 residues. Germline V gene sequence: CDR1 LNHDA, CDR2 SQIVND (reference sequence). Written as DNA, the CDR3 is TGTGCCAGTAGTATCCCTGCGGGACTAGCGGCCAATGAGCAGTTCTTC. Translating gives CASSIPAGLAANEQFF.

This clone has only a few counts. The chain's CDR3 is CASSLMGGNNEQFF. The DNA of the CDR3 is TGTGCCAGCAGCTTAATGGGCGGGAACAATGAGCAGTTCTTC. The V gene is TRBV7-9, the J gene TRBJ2-1; a possible D gene is TRBD2 (6 bases). Looked up from germline, CDR1 is SEHNR and CDR2 is FQNEAQ (reference sequence). The V end was cut by 2 bases, the J end by 5 bases, with 10 bases between. CDR3 size: 14 residues.

The CDR3 region is CASSTRGGGVEKLFF. The DNA of the CDR3 is TGCGCCAGCAGCACCCGAGGGGGCGGGGTCGAAAAACTGTTTTTT. This chain uses TRBV5-1 with TRBJ1-4, with TRBD1 matching over 7 bases. In germline, CDR1 is SGHRS, CDR2 YFSETQ. This CDR3 is built from 15 residues. V was pared by 4 bases and J by 8 bases, with 11 bases of the junction left unmatched.

CDR3 loop: CASSEYRQGDGYTF. DNA of the CDR3: TGTGCCAGCAGTGAATATCGACAGGGAGATGGCTACACCTTC. This rearrangement joins TRBV25-1 to TRBJ1-2; 7 bases are a match to TRBD1. Germline loops: CDR1 MGHDK, CDR2 SYGVNS. V dropped 0 bases and J dropped 6; count of bases not matched to a gene: 4. CDR3 length: 14 residues.

This chain joins TRBV6-5 and TRBJ1-2; D remains unclear. This CDR3 comprises 13 residues. The V end lost 8 bases, the J end lost 4 bases, and 14 bases lay between the germline ends. Germline CDR1 MNHEY, CDR2 SVGAGI. CDR3 coding DNA: TGTGCCAGCCGGGAACGGCAGACCTATGGCTACACCTTC. Amino acid sequence: CASRERQTYGYTF.

The rearrangement joins TRBV7-3 to TRBJ1-1; 9 nucleotides agree with TRBD1. After removal of 4 bases from V and 10 bases from J, the junction contained 7 bases not matched to a gene. CDR1 SGHTA and CDR2 FQGTGA come from the germline V gene. CDR3 length: 13 amino acids. CDR3 sequence (DNA): TGTGCCAGCAGCTCCTCACAGGGGGCGCGAGCTTTCTTT. Translating it yields CASSSSQGARAFF. Looking up the rest from reference TRBV7-3 and TRBJ1-1 gives the full variable domain: GAGVSQTPSNKVTEKGKYVELRCDPISGHTALYWYRQSLGQGPEFLIYFQGTGAADDSGLPNDRFFAVRPEGSVSTLKIQRTERGDSAVYLCASSSSQGARAFFGQGTRLTVV.

V usage is TRBV6-5 and J usage is TRBJ1-5, with TRBD1 as a possible D gene (5 bases). CDR1 and CDR2 (germline): MNHEY, SVGAGI. The ends were cut back, 6 bases at V and 1 base at J, with 7 bases in the middle. The CDR3 totals 13 residues. The CDR3 sequence is CASRRQSNQPQHF. The CDR3 DNA follows: TGTGCCAGCAGACGACAGAGCAATCAGCCCCAGCATTTT.

V gene TRBV5-4 combines with J gene TRBJ2-1, with TRBD2 matching over 14 bases. This CDR3 has 19 residues. J gave up 0 bases and V 5 bases, and 10 bases lay outside the gene matches. Germline V CDR1 and CDR2: SGHNT, YYREEE (reference sequence). This chain's CDR3 is CASRRAGLAGEPSYNEQFF. The CDR3, as DNA: TGTGCCAGCAGGAGGGCGGGACTAGCGGGAGAGCCCTCCTACAATGAGCAGTTCTTC. Full variable domain (missing parts from reference TRBV5-4 and TRBJ2-1): ETGVTQSPTHLIKTRGQQVTLRCSSQSGHNTVSWYQQALGQGPQFIFQYYREEENGRGNFPPRFSGLQFPNYSSELNVNALELDDSALYLCASRRAGLAGEPSYNEQFFGPGTRLTVL.

This clone came up a few times. This chain uses TRBV2 with TRBJ1-3; D uncertain. Trimming removed 8 bases at V and 0 bases at J, with 5 bases between. CDR3 length equals 12 residues. Germline V lookup: CDR1 SNHLY, CDR2 FYNNEI. DNA of the CDR3: TGTGCCAGCGCGTACTCTGGAAACACCATATATTTT. This translates into CASAYSGNTIYF. Combining the CDR3 with reference TRBV2 and TRBJ1-3 gives the whole variable domain EPEVTQTPSHQVTQMGQEVILRCVPISNHLYFYWYRQILGQKVEFLVSFYNNEISEKSEIFDDQFSVERPDGSNFTLKIRSTKLEDSAMYFCASAYSGNTIYFGEGSWLTVV.

This chain joins TRBV2 and TRBJ2-2; no firm D call. The length of the CDR3 is 12 residues. Per germline, CDR1 SNHLY and CDR2 FYNNEI. V lost 7 bases and J lost 7, with 10 bases in between. In DNA form, the CDR3 reads TGTGCCAGCAATGATCCAGTCGGGGAGCTGTTTTTT. Protein sequence: CASNDPVGELFF.

The CDR3 region has the DNA TGTGCCAGCAGCCCATCGCGGGTCAAGTCCTACGAGCAGTACTTC. It is translated as CASSPSRVKSYEQYF. The chain joins TRBV11-2 to TRBJ2-7; maybe TRBD2 (5 bases). Per germline, CDR1 SGHAT and CDR2 FQNNGV. V gave up 5 bases and J gave up 1 base, with 15 bases separating them. The CDR3 is 15 residues long.

This clone was detected a few times. The V call is TRBV6-6, the J call TRBJ2-1, with a possible D match to TRBD1 (6 bases). The CDR3 is 15 amino acids. The V end was cut by 8 bases, the J end by 7 bases, with 21 bases between. CDR1 and CDR2 (germline): MNHNY, SVGAGI (reference sequence). The CDR3 DNA is TGTGCCAGCTTCGGTCAGGGGTCCGGGTGGAATGAGCAGTTCTTC. This encodes CASFGQGSGWNEQFF.

The chain employs TRBV27 and TRBJ2-5; 9 bases line up with TRBD1. The CDR3 has 15 amino acids. Losses at the gene ends were 4 bases for V and 9 bases for J; bases not matched to a gene: 12. Germline V gene lookup returns CDR1 MNHEY and CDR2 SMNVEV (reference sequence). CDR3 residues: CASSSSSTGDRAQYF. CDR3 coding DNA: TGTGCCAGCAGTTCCTCCTCGACAGGGGACAGGGCCCAGTACTTC.

The chain links TRBV4-1 to TRBJ2-5; TRBD1 aligns across 7 bases. Losses at the gene ends were 0 bases for V and 10 bases for J; bases not matched to a gene: 8. Germline CDR1 and CDR2: MGHRA and YSYEKL. The CDR3 spans 14 residues. CDR3 amino acids: CASSQDGGQVDQYF. The DNA of the CDR3 is TGCGCCAGCAGCCAAGACGGAGGACAGGTGGACCAGTACTTC.

This rearrangement joins TRBV11-3 to TRBJ2-3; 14 nucleotides match TRBD2. Germline V gene sequence: CDR1 SGHNT, CDR2 YENEEA. V lost 5 bases, J lost 5 bases, and 3 bases stayed unmatched. The CDR3 is 15 amino acids. The CDR3 coding sequence is TGTGCCAGCAGCGGGACTAGCGGGAGCGGAGATACGCAGTATTTT. It specifies CASSGTSGSGDTQYF.

This chain links TRBV27 with TRBJ2-7, with TRBD2 matching over 9 bases. CDR1 is MNHEY and CDR2 is SMNVEV in the germline V gene (reference sequence). The CDR3 spans 15 residues. The ends lost 5 bases at V and 5 bases at J; junction bases unmatched: 10. CDR3 sequence (DNA): TGTGCCAGCAGTCGGTCGGGACTAGCTGGCCACGAGCAGTACTTC. It codes for CASSRSGLAGHEQYF.

The rearrangement joins TRBV9 to TRBJ2-1; no reliable D call. Per the germline V gene, CDR1 is SGDLS and CDR2 is YYNGEE. CDR3 length: 15 residues. V was clipped by 0 bases and J by 6 bases, with 13 bases between them. The CDR3 DNA sequence: TGTGCCAGCAGCGTAGGTCCCGAGGAATTCAATGAGCAGTTCTTC. This sequence encodes CASSVGPEEFNEQFF.

The rearrangement uses TRBV11-2 and TRBJ1-1, with a weak D call TRBD1 (6 bases). Trimming pared 1 base from V and 4 bases from J, leaving 10 bases between. Looked up from germline, CDR1 is SGHAT and CDR2 is FQNNGV. This CDR3 spans 14 amino acids. CDR3 sequence reads: CASSLVQGSTEAFF. The CDR3 DNA reads TGTGCCAGCAGCTTAGTACAGGGAAGCACTGAAGCTTTCTTT.

This clone came up once. The CDR3 sequence is CASSPTVHQPQHF. CDR3 nucleotide sequence: TGTGCCAGCTCACCAACAGTGCATCAGCCCCAGCATTTT. The chain uses TRBV18 and TRBJ1-5; D unclear. V shed 2 bases and J shed 5 bases, with 7 bases lying between them. CDR1 KGHSH and CDR2 LQKENI come from the germline V gene. There are 13 residues in the CDR3.

The chain carries TRBV7-3 and TRBJ2-2, with 8 bases matching TRBD2. This CDR3 is built from 16 residues. In germline, CDR1 is SGHTA, CDR2 FQGTGA. With V trimmed by 1 base and J by 3 bases, 4 bases remained unmatched. CDR3 amino acids: CASSLIAGGDTGELFF. CDR3 nucleotide sequence: TGTGCCAGCAGCTTAATCGCGGGAGGCGACACCGGGGAGCTGTTTTTT.

The chain employs TRBV12-5 and TRBJ2-2; TRBD2 might be the D (5 bases). This CDR3 has 15 amino acids. The V and J ends lost 1 base and 6 bases respectively, with 12 bases between them. CDR1 and CDR2 (germline): LGHNT, FRNRAP. The chain's CDR3 is CASGLAPSGSGELFF. CDR3 bases: TGTGCTAGTGGTTTGGCACCCTCGGGGTCCGGGGAGCTGTTTTTT.

In this sample, this clone turned up a few times. V usage is TRBV9 and J usage is TRBJ1-5; TRBD1 aligns across 7 bases. The CDR3 consists of 15 residues. Germline V gene data show CDR1 as SGDLS and CDR2 as YYNGEE. The V segment lost 3 bases and the J segment 4 bases; nucleotides outside the gene matches: 7. CDR3 sequence reads: CASSAGGSENQPQHF. Here the CDR3 DNA reads TGTGCCAGCAGCGCAGGGGGATCGGAAAATCAGCCCCAGCATTTT.

The rearrangement uses TRBV27 and TRBJ1-5; unclear D gene. Germline loops: CDR1 MNHEY, CDR2 SMNVEV (reference sequence). This CDR3 spans 13 amino acids. V dropped 3 bases and J dropped 9 bases, with 12 bases sitting between them. The CDR3 DNA is TGTGCCAGCAGTTTGGAGCCCCTTGGGCCCCAGCATTTT. Translated: CASSLEPLGPQHF.

This chain joins TRBV4-2 and TRBJ2-6; 8 bases map to TRBD1. The CDR3 loop spans 21 amino acids. The trim removed 1 base at V and 3 bases at J, leaving 17 bases unmatched. Looked up from germline, CDR1 is LGHNA and CDR2 is YNFKEQ. The CDR3 bases are TGTGCCAGCAGCCAAGTCCTGCCATTCCCTACAGGGGGAGGTGGGGCCAACGTCCTGACTTTC. Translating gives CASSQVLPFPTGGGGANVLTF.

The V call is TRBV5-4, the J call TRBJ2-3; 10 nucleotides align to TRBD1. Losses at the gene ends were 4 bases for V and 4 bases for J; bases not matched to a gene: 6. Germline V CDR1 and CDR2: SGHNT, YYREEE (reference sequence). This CDR3 is 15 amino acids long. DNA for the CDR3: TGTGCCAGCAGCACCTCCGGGACAGGGGCAGATACGCAGTATTTT. Translation gives CASSTSGTGADTQYF.